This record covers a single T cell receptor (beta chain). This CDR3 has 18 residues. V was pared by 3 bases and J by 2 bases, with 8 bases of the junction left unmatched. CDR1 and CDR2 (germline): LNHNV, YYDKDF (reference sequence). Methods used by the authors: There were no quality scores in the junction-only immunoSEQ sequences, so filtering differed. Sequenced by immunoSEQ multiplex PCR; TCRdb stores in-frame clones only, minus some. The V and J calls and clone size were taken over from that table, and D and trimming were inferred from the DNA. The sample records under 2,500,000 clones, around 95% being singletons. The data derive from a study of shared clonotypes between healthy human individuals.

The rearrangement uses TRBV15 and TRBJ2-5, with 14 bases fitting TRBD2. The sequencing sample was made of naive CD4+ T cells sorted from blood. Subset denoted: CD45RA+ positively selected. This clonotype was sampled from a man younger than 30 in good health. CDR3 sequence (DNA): TGTGCCACCAGCAGCTCCGGGACTAGCGGGGGCTGGCAAGAGACCCAGTACTTC. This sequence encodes CATSSSGTSGGWQETQYF.